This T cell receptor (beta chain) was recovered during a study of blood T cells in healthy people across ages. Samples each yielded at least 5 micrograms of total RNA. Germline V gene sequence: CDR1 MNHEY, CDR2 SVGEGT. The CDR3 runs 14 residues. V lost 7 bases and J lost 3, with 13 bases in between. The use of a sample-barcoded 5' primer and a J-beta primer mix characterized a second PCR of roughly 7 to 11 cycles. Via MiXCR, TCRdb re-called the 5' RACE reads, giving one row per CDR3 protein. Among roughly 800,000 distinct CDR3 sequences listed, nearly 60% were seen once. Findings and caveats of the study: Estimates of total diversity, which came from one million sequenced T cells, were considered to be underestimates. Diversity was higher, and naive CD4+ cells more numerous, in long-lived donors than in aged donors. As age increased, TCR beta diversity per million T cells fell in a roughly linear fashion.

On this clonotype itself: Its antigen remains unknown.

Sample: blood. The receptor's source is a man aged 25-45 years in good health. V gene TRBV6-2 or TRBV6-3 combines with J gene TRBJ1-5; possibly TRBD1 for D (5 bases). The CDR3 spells CASNTGINNQPQHF. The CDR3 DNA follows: TGTGCCAGCAATACAGGCATCAACAATCAGCCCCAGCATTTT.